This T cell receptor (beta chain) emerged from a study of T cells expressing NK-cell markers. Study-level background: It was sorted CD3+CD56+NKG2C+, CD3+CD56+NKG2C- and CD3+CD56-NKG2C+ T cells that supplied the TCR beta repertoires.

Generation of TCR beta cDNA was performed by 5'RACE template switching incorporating UMIs. TCRdb reanalyzed the 5' RACE reads, giving one entry per CDR3 protein sequence and no DNA. The sample shows 300,000 to 500,000 distinct CDR3 sequences, and around 11% sits with its ten largest clones. The length of the CDR3 is 14 residues. General study points: Six of the donors carried dominant NKG2C+ clonotypes that took up about 1.0-7.5% of their CD8+ T cells.

As concerns this clonotype: Its antigen remains unknown.

The genes are TRBV12-3 or TRBV12-4 and TRBJ2-1; without DNA, the TCRdb call of TRBD2 cannot be checked. Specimen: blood T cells: a sorted CD56 or NKG2C T cell subset, CD4+ or CD8+ T cells, or bulk PBMC T cells (not recorded which). The TCR sequence derives from a woman aged 50 to 60 in good health. CDR3 loop: CASRFTSLFNEQFF.